The clone carrying this T cell receptor (beta chain) was recorded a few times. This entry comes from a study of blood T cell repertoires in COVID-19. Study context: Nucleic acid was either cDNA or gDNA, and it came from T cells, B-cell-depleted T cells, or PBMCs.

Original processing methods: Amplification from reference gene primers served as the basis for estimated nucleated cell counts. Some clones are missing from TCRdb's copy, which holds only in-frame ones; the method was immunoSEQ multiplex PCR. For V, J and clone size, that table is used; D and trimming come from the DNA. This table holds fewer than 300,000 clones, about 86% found once. Germline CDR1 is KGHSH and CDR2 is LQKENI. This CDR3 contains 15 residues. V lost 4 bases, J lost 7 bases, and 8 bases stayed unmatched. The material sequenced was peripheral blood. The V and J genes are TRBV18 and TRBJ1-5, with 9 positions matching TRBD1. This TCR came from an elderly man with acute or convalescent COVID-19. This chain's CDR3 is CASSLGTGYLQPQHF. The CDR3 coding sequence is TGTGCCAGCTCACTCGGGACAGGGTATCTCCAGCCCCAGCATTTT.